This T cell receptor beta chain came from a study of cytomegalovirus exposure and HLA in healthy donors. Findings and limits, study-wide: Data from an earlier analysis indicated that most TCR beta V segments were productive either about 90% or about 30% of the time. When analyzed later, the rates of TCR association showed variation by HLA locus, with DRB1 the most and HLA-C the fewest.

Germline V gene sequence: CDR1 SGHTA, CDR2 FQGNSA. After removal of 6 bases from V and 4 bases from J, the junction contained 11 bases not matched to a gene. This CDR3 has 15 amino acids. About this clone itself: As yet, its antigen is unknown.

PCR used 60 Vbeta primers and 13 Jbeta primers. TCRdb's table, derived via immunoSEQ multiplex PCR, lists solely in-frame clones and lacks some. The table has around 120,000 clones, over 65% seen once. V is TRBV7-2 and J is TRBJ1-2; 7 nucleotides agree with TRBD1. Sequenced sample: PBMCs. The TCR was taken from a woman aged 30 to 39 in good health and CMV-seropositive. In DNA form, the CDR3 reads TGTGCCAGCAGTGATCCACCGGGACAGAGCTATGGCTACACCTTC. Its protein product is CASSDPPGQSYGYTF.